This TCR beta chain was profiled in a study of blood T cell repertoires in COVID-19. Study summary: Some COVID-19 samples were acute and others convalescent; all came from the United States, Italy and Spain.

This clone was detected only once. Recruited during active infection, patients (from Seattle) were subsequently followed longitudinally. Source study methods: Reference gene primer amplification in the assay estimated nucleated cell counts. Libraries were prepared by immunoSEQ multiplex PCR; TCRdb keeps only in-frame clonotypes and omits some of them. The DNA was the basis for D and trimming; V, J and clone size are from that table. The sample consists of around 310,000 clones, roughly 90% of them appearing once. The V segment lost 3 bases and the J segment 2 bases; nucleotides outside the gene matches: 4. CDR1 is DFQATT, CDR2 SNEGSKA, per germline (reference sequence). The CDR3 extends over 14 amino acids.

The chain uses TRBV20-1 and TRBJ2-7; the match to TRBD2 covers 10 bases. Sequencing was done on a sample of peripheral blood. The sequence came from a woman aged 35 to 49 with COVID-19, enrolled during active disease. Here the CDR3 reads CSASGLAVAYEQYF. CDR3 nucleotide sequence: TGCAGTGCTAGTGGACTAGCGGTCGCCTACGAGCAGTACTTC.